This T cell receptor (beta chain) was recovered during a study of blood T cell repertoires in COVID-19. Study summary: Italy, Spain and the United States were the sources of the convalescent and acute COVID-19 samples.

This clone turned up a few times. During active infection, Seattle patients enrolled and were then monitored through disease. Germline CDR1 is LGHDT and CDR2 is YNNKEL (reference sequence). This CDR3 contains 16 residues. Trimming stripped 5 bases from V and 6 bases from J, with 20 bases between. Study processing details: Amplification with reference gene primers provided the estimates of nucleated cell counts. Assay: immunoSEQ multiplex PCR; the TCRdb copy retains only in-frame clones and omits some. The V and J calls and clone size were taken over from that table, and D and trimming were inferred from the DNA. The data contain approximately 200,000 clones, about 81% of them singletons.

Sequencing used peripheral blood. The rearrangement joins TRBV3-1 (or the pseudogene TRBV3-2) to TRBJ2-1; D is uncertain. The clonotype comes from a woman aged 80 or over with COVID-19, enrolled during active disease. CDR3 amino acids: CASSVPSRLYSNEQFF. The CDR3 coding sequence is TGTGCCAGCAGCGTCCCTTCGCGGCTTTACTCCAATGAGCAGTTCTTC.